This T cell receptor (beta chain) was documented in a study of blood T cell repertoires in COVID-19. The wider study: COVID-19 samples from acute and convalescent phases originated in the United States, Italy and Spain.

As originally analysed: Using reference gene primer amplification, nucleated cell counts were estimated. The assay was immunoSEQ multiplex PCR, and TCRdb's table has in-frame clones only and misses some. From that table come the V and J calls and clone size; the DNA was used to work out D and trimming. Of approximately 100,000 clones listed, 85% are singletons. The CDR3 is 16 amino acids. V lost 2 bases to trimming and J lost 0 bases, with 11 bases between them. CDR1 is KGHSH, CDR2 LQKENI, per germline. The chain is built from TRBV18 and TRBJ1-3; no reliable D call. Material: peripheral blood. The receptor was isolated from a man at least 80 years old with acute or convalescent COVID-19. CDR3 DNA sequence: TGTGCCAGCTCACCAAGTGGTACATCCTCTGGAAACACCATATATTTT. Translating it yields CASSPSGTSSGNTIYF. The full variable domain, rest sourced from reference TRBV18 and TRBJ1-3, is NAGVMQNPRHLVRRRGQEARLRCSPMKGHSHVYWYRQLPEEGLKFMVYLQKENIIDESGMPKERFSAEFPKEGPSILRIQQVVRGDSAAYFCASSPSGTSSGNTIYFGEGSWLTVV.